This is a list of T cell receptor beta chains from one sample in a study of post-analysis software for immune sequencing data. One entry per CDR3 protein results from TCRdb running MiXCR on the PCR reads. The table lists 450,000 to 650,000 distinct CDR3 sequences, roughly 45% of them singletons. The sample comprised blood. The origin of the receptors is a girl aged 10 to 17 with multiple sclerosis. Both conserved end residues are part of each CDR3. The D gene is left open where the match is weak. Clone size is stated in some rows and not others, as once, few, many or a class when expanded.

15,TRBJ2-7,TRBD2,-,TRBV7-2,TGTGCCAGCAGCTTGGTAGCGGGATACTCCTACGAGCAGTACTTC,CASSLVAGYSYEQYF
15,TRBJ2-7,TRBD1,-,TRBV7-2,TGTGCCAGCAGCTCTCCGGGACAGGGGGGCTACGAGCAGTACTTC,CASSSPGQGGYEQYF
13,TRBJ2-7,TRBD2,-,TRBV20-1,TGCAGTGCTAGTGGGGGGGAAACGTACGAGCAGTACTTC,CSASGGETYEQYF
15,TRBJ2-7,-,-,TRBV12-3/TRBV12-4,TGTGCCAGCAGTTTAGCACAGAGGGCTTCCTACGAGCAGTACTTC,CASSLAQRASYEQYF
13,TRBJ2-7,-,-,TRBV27,TGTGCCAGCAGTTTTCGGGGTTTCTACGAGCAGTACTTC,CASSFRGFYEQYF
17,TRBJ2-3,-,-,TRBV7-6,TGTGCCAGCAGCTTAGTCAGCTCCCGGAAAGAGGGAGATACGCAGTATTTT,CASSLVSSRKEGDTQYF
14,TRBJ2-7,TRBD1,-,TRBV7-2,TGTGCCAGCAGACCAGGGACAGGGGGCAACGAGCAGTACTTC,CASRPGTGGNEQYF
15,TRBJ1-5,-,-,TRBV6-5,TGTGCCAGCAGTCCGACCTGGACGGGGGATCAGCCCCAGCATTTT,CASSPTWTGDQPQHF
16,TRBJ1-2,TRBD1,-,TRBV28,TGTGCCAGCAGTTTCTCGAGAGTAGGGACAGGAGGTGGCTACACCTTC,CASSFSRVGTGGGYTF
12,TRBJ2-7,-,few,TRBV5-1,TGCGCCAGCAGAGAGGAACGGAGCGAGCAGTACTTC,CASREERSEQYF
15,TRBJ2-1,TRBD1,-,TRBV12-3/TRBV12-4,TGTGCCAGCAGTACCCGGGACAGGGACTACAATGAGCAGTTCTTC,CASSTRDRDYNEQFF
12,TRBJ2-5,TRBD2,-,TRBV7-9,TGTGCCAGCAGGGCGGGGGGACGGACCCAGTACTTC,CASRAGGRTQYF
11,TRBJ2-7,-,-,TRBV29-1,TGCAGCGTTCCCGCCGACTCCGAGCAGTACTTC,CSVPADSEQYF
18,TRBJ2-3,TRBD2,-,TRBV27,TGTGCCAGCAGCCAAGTCGGGACTAGCGGGCTCGAGACAGATACGCAGTATTTT,CASSQVGTSGLETDTQYF
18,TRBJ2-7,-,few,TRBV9,TGTGCCAGCAGCGAGAGGGGCTTAAGTGGGACGGTCTCCTACGAGCAGTACTTC,CASSERGLSGTVSYEQYF
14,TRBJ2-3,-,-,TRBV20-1,TGCAGTGCTAGGTCTGGGGAAGATGCAGATGCGCAGTATTTT,CSARSGEDADAQYF
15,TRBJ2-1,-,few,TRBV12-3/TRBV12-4,TGTGCCAGCAGAGTCAGGGGCGCCGGATACAATGAGCAGTTCTTC,CASRVRGAGYNEQFF
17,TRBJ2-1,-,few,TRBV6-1,TGTGCCAGCAGTCCCACTGCCGTAGGGGGAGGCTACAATGAGCAGTTCTTC,CASSPTAVGGGYNEQFF
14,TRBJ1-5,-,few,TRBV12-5,TGTGCTAGTGGCCGGCGGGGGGACTATCAGCCCCAGCATTTT,CASGRRGDYQPQHF
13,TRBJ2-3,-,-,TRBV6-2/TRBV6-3,TGTGCCAGCAGTAGCCGGAACACAGATACGCAGTATTTT,CASSSRNTDTQYF
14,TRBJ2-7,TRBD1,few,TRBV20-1,TGCAGTGCTGCCGGGACAGGGGGCGGGTACGAGCAGTACTTC,CSAAGTGGGYEQYF
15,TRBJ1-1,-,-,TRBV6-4,TGTGCCAGGGCCCCCGTCGGGGGTCCGAGGACTGAAGCTTTCTTT,CARAPVGGPRTEAFF
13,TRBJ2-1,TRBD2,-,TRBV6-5,TGTGCCAGCAGCGACGGGAGCGGGGGTGAGCAGTTCTTC,CASSDGSGGEQFF
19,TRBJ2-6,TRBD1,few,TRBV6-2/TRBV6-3,TGTGCCAGCAGTTACTCCCGCCGGACAGGGCTCTCTGGGGCCAACGTCCTGACTTTC,CASSYSRRTGLSGANVLTF
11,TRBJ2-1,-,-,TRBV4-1,TGCGCCAGCAGCCGGGAGAATGAGCAGTTCTTC,CASSRENEQFF
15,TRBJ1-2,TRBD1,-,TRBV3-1,TGTGCCAGCAGCCAAGTGGGACAGGGCGACTATGGCTACACCTTC,CASSQVGQGDYGYTF